These 14 T cell receptor beta chains came from one sample sequenced in a study of blood T cell repertoires in COVID-19. Using immunoSEQ multiplex PCR, the repertoire was profiled, and TCRdb retains in-frame clones only, with some absent. The sample lists some 400,000 clones, 87% occurring once. The specimen was PBMCs or T cells enriched from blood (not recorded which). These receptors all come from a man aged 25 to 40 who had recovered from COVID-19.

This clone was seen just once. The chain carries TRBV6-5 and TRBJ1-1, with D perhaps TRBD1 (5 bases). Trimming pared 6 bases from V and 4 bases from J, leaving 9 bases between. Per the germline V gene, CDR1 is MNHEY and CDR2 is SVGAGI. The CDR3 runs to 12 residues. The CDR3 sequence is CASRRGTTEAFF. The CDR3 coding sequence is TGTGCCAGCAGGCGGGGGACCACTGAAGCTTTCTTT.

With respect to this clone: Other DNA sequences from this sample encode an identical CDR3 as well. J is TRBJ2-1 and V is TRBV5-1, with 10 bases lining up with TRBD2. CDR1 is SGHRS and CDR2 is YFSETQ in the germline V gene. With V trimmed by 0 bases and J by 4 bases, 1 base remained unmatched. The CDR3 length is 15 residues. In nucleotides, the CDR3 is TGCGCCAGCAGCTTGGGGACTAGCGGTTACAATGAGCAGTTCTTC. Translation gives CASSLGTSGYNEQFF.

The chain is built from TRBV7-9 and TRBJ2-3; 9 bases line up with TRBD2. V dropped 1 base and J dropped 2; count of bases not matched to a gene: 7. Per the germline V gene, CDR1 is SEHNR and CDR2 is FQNEAQ (reference sequence). There are 17 residues in the CDR3. Here the CDR3 DNA reads TGTGCCAGCAGCTTAGGACGGACTAGCGCAATCACAGATACGCAGTATTTT. It specifies CASSLGRTSAITDTQYF.

This clone has a single count. The chain carries TRBV7-9 and TRBJ1-4, with 8 bases lining up with TRBD1. The trim removed 3 bases at V and 7 bases at J, leaving 4 bases unmatched. Germline CDR1 reads SEHNR; CDR2 reads FQNEAQ (reference sequence). This CDR3 region has 14 residues. DNA of the CDR3: TGTGCCAGCAGCTTCGGACAGGGCGGTGAAAAACTGTTTTTT. Translation gives CASSFGQGGEKLFF.

The gene calls are TRBV7-3 and TRBJ2-5; 7 bases fit TRBD2. The V gene end was trimmed by 2 bases and the J gene end by 3 bases; junction bases not matched to a gene: 0. This CDR3 has 13 residues. Germline V gene lookup returns CDR1 SGHTA and CDR2 FQGTGA. The CDR3, as DNA: TGTGCCAGCAGCTTACTAGCGGAAGAGACCCAGTACTTC. This translates into CASSLLAEETQYF.

The rearrangement uses TRBV4-3 and TRBJ1-5; 7 bases are a match to TRBD1. J gave up 3 bases and V 3 bases, and 5 bases lay outside the gene matches. The CDR3 loop spans 15 amino acids. CDR1 is LGHNA and CDR2 is YSLEER in the germline V gene. The CDR3: CASSQETGANQPQHF. The CDR3 DNA reads as TGCGCCAGCAGCCAGGAAACAGGGGCCAATCAGCCCCAGCATTTT.

The chain recombines TRBV19 with TRBJ2-3; 12 bases fit TRBD2. CDR3 length equals 17 residues. The germline CDR1 and CDR2 sequences are LNHDA and SQIVND (reference sequence). Trimming at V came to 3 bases and at J to 1 base, leaving 5 bases not matched to a gene. CDR3 DNA sequence: TGTGCCAGTAGTATTGGCCTAGCGGGGGGGGGCACAGATACGCAGTATTTT. Its protein product is CASSIGLAGGGTDTQYF.

V usage is TRBV6-5 and J usage is TRBJ2-7; no clear D gene. This CDR3 has 11 amino acids. The germline gives CDR1 MNHEY, CDR2 SVGAGI. Trimming cost V 2 bases and J 5 bases, with 4 bases left between them. DNA of the CDR3: TGTGCCAGCAGTTACGGAGACGAGCAGTACTTC. Protein sequence: CASSYGDEQYF.

The chain employs TRBV5-1 and TRBJ2-7; D uncertain. Trimming removed 1 base from V and 0 bases from J, with 5 bases in between. CDR1 is SGHRS, CDR2 YFSETQ, per germline. The CDR3 contains 13 residues. CDR3 sequence (DNA): TGCGCCAGCAGCTTGCTTAACTCCTACGAGCAGTACTTC. Residues: CASSLLNSYEQYF. Full variable domain (rest looked up from reference TRBV5-1 and TRBJ2-7): KAGVTQTPRYLIKTRGQQVTLSCSPISGHRSVSWYQQTPGQGLQFLFEYFSETQRNKGNFPGRFSGRQFSNSRSEMNVSTLELGDSALYLCASSLLNSYEQYFGPGTRLTVT.

The chain recombines TRBV4-2 with TRBJ1-3, with D maybe TRBD1 (6 bases). Germline V gene lookup returns CDR1 LGHNA and CDR2 YNFKEQ. Deletions cut 3 bases from V and 3 bases from J, with 15 bases between. The CDR3 extends over 16 amino acids. The DNA for the CDR3 is TGTGCCAGCAGCCAGGGCAGACAGGCGGGTGGAAACACCATATATTTT. It yields the protein CASSQGRQAGGNTIYF.

The chain recombines TRBV5-1 with TRBJ1-3, with D unclear. This CDR3 has 15 amino acids. Germline V gene sequence: CDR1 SGHRS, CDR2 YFSETQ. Trimming removed 3 bases at V and 0 bases at J, with 10 bases between. DNA of the CDR3: TGCGCCAGCAGCTCCCAGGCAAACTCTGGAAACACCATATATTTT. Its protein product is CASSSQANSGNTIYF. Filled out from reference TRBV5-1 and TRBJ1-3, the complete variable domain reads KAGVTQTPRYLIKTRGQQVTLSCSPISGHRSVSWYQQTPGQGLQFLFEYFSETQRNKGNFPGRFSGRQFSNSRSEMNVSTLELGDSALYLCASSSQANSGNTIYFGEGSWLTVV.

The J gene is TRBJ2-7, the V gene TRBV18; 8 nucleotides line up with TRBD2. V lost 2 bases to trimming and J lost 4 bases; unmatched junction nucleotides: 4. The CDR3 is 14 residues long. Germline CDR1 is KGHSH and CDR2 is LQKENI. The CDR3 nucleotides are TGTGCCAGCTCACCAACCGGGGGGGGGTACGAGCAGTACTTC. This gives the protein CASSPTGGGYEQYF.

This clone was detected once. The chain has TRBV6-5 and TRBJ2-5; 7 positions match TRBD1. With 5 bases clipped from V and 3 bases from J, the junction kept 9 bases outside the gene matches. The CDR3 covers 15 residues. Germline V lookup: CDR1 MNHEY, CDR2 SVGAGI. CDR3 loop: CASSPRGTAKETQYF. CDR3 nucleotide sequence: TGTGCCAGCAGTCCCCGAGGGACAGCGAAAGAGACCCAGTACTTC.

This clone was seen more than once but under ten times. V and J are TRBV9 and TRBJ1-3; D not resolved. V was clipped by 0 bases and J by 8 bases, with 12 bases between them. Germline assignment: CDR1 SGDLS and CDR2 YYNGEE. The CDR3 runs 14 residues. This CDR3 reads CASSVVGSGDTIYF. The CDR3 DNA is TGTGCCAGCAGCGTAGTAGGGTCCGGGGACACCATATATTTT.